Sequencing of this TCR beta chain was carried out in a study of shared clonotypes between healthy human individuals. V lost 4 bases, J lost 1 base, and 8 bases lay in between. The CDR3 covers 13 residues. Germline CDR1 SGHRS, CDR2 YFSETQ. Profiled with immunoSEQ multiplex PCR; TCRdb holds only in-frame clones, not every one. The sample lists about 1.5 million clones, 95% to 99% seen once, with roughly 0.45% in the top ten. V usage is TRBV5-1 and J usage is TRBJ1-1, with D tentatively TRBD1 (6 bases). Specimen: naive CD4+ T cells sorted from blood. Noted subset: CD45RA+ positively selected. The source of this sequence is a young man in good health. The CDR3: CASSADRNTEAFF. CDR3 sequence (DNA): TGCGCCAGCAGCGCGGACAGGAACACTGAAGCTTTCTTT. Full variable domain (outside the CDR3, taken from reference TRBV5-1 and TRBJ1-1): KAGVTQTPRYLIKTRGQQVTLSCSPISGHRSVSWYQQTPGQGLQFLFEYFSETQRNKGNFPGRFSGRQFSNSRSEMNVSTLELGDSALYLCASSADRNTEAFFGQGTRLTVV.